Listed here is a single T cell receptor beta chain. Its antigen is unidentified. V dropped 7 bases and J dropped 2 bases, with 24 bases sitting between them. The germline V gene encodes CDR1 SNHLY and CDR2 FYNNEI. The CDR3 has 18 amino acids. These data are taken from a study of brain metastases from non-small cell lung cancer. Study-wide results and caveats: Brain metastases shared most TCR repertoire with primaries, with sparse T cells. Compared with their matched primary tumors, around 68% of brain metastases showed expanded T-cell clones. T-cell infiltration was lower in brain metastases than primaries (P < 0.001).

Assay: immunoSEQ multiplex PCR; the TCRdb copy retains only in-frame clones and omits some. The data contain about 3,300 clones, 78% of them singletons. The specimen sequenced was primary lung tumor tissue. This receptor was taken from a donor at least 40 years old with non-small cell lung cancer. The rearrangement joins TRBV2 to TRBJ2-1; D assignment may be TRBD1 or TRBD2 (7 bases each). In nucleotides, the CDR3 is TGTGCCAGCATAGGCGGGGGACAGCAAGTACGCCCCTACAATGAGCAGTTCTTC. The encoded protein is CASIGGGQQVRPYNEQFF.